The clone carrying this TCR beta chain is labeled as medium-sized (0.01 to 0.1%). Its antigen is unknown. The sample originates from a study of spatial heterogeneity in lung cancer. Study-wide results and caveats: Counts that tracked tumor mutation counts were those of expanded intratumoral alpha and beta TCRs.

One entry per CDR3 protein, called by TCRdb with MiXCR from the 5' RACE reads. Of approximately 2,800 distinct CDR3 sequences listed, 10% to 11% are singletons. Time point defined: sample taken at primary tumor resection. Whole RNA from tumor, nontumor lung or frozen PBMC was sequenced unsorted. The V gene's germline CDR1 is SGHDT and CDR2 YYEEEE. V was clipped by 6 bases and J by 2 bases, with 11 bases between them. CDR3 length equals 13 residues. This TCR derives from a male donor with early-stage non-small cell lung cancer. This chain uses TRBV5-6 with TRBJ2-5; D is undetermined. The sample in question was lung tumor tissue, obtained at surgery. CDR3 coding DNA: TGTGCCAGCACCTGGAACGTACAAGAGACCCAGTACTTC. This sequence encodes CASTWNVQETQYF.